Each of the 10 T cell receptor beta chains below was sequenced from the same sample in a study of blood T cell repertoires in COVID-19. Using immunoSEQ multiplex PCR, the repertoire was profiled, and TCRdb retains in-frame clones only, with some absent. This sample has roughly 380,000 clones, with more than 75% found just once. The specimen sequenced was PBMCs or T cells enriched from blood (not recorded which). The receptors stem from a young man who had recovered from COVID-19.

This chain uses TRBV5-1 with TRBJ2-1, with D maybe TRBD2 (5 bases). CDR3 size: 12 residues. Trimming took off 4 bases at V and 8 bases at J, with 10 bases between the two ends. Germline CDR1 reads SGHRS; CDR2 reads YFSETQ. In DNA form, the CDR3 reads TGCGCCAGCAGCCTCCGGGGATATGAGCAGTTCTTC. It translates to CASSLRGYEQFF.

The gene calls are TRBV6-5 and TRBJ1-1; perhaps TRBD1 as D (6 bases). Germline CDR1 is MNHEY and CDR2 is SVGAGI. V lost 6 bases, J lost 5 bases, and 13 bases lay in between. The CDR3 spans 13 residues. CDR3 DNA: TGTGCCAGCAGCCTACAGGGCATGACTGAAGCTTTCTTT. This encodes CASSLQGMTEAFF.

This clone was recorded once. The chain carries TRBV9 and TRBJ1-6, with 7 bases matching TRBD1. Unmatched junction bases numbered 10, after V lost 4 bases and J lost 3 bases. The CDR3 contains 17 residues. Looked up from germline, CDR1 is SGDLS and CDR2 is YYNGEE. The CDR3 DNA is TGTGCCAGCAGCAGGACAGGCTCTCGCTTCTATAATTCACCCCTCCACTTT. It codes for CASSRTGSRFYNSPLHF.

The V and J genes are TRBV4-1 and TRBJ1-1; D is ambiguous. The CDR3 sequence is 13 residues long. Between the trimmed V and J ends, which lost 5 bases and 1 base, there was a span of 8 bases. Germline V gene data show CDR1 as MGHRA and CDR2 as YSYEKL. The DNA for the CDR3 is TGCGCCAGCAGCGCCATAGAGAACACTGAAGCTTTCTTT. The encoded protein is CASSAIENTEAFF.

The chain uses TRBV2 and TRBJ2-7, with 10 bases fitting TRBD1. Germline CDR1 and CDR2: SNHLY and FYNNEI. The CDR3 loop spans 15 amino acids. V was clipped by 5 bases and J by 5 bases; unmatched bases: 9. The CDR3 sequence: CASSHPGTGVHEQYF. DNA for the CDR3: TGTGCCAGCAGTCATCCGGGGACAGGGGTCCACGAGCAGTACTTC. Based on the CDR3 plus reference TRBV2 and TRBJ2-7, the full variable domain is EPEVTQTPSHQVTQMGQEVILRCVPISNHLYFYWYRQILGQKVEFLVSFYNNEISEKSEIFDDQFSVERPDGSNFTLKIRSTKLEDSAMYFCASSHPGTGVHEQYFGPGTRLTVT.

V usage is TRBV29-1 and J usage is TRBJ2-7; D possibly corresponds to TRBD1 (5 bases). The CDR3 consists of 14 residues. Trimming removed 4 bases at V and 5 bases at J, with 18 bases between. Germline CDR1 is SQVTM and CDR2 is ANQGSEA. CDR3 loop: CSVALLSRENEQYF. CDR3 sequence (DNA): TGCAGCGTTGCCCTACTTTCCAGGGAAAACGAGCAGTACTTC.

This clone was detected only once. The chain carries TRBV24-1 and TRBJ2-3; TRBD2 matches 12 bases. Looked up from germline, CDR1 is KGHDR and CDR2 is SFDVKD. V was pared by 7 bases and J by 6 bases, with 4 bases of the junction left unmatched. The CDR3 consists of 14 residues. The CDR3 DNA follows: TGTGCCACCAGCACTAGCGGGGGGCCGGATACGCAGTATTTT. Protein product: CATSTSGGPDTQYF.

CDR3 region: CASSEDRNQPQHF. The DNA of the CDR3 is TGTGCCAGCAGTGAAGACAGGAATCAGCCCCAGCATTTT. The chain has TRBV6-1 and TRBJ1-5, with D perhaps TRBD1 (5 bases). Germline CDR1 MNHNS, CDR2 SASEGT. V lost 1 base and J lost 4, with 5 bases in between. The CDR3 is 13 amino acids.

This sequence joins TRBV11-2 and TRBJ1-1; tentatively, D is TRBD1 (5 bases). Trimming shortened V by 6 bases and J by 6 bases, and 20 bases separated the two germline ends. Germline assignment: CDR1 SGHAT and CDR2 FQNNGV. The CDR3 has 15 amino acids. This chain's CDR3 is CASSFTQGGGAEAFF. The CDR3 DNA sequence: TGTGCCAGCAGTTTCACGCAGGGTGGTGGGGCTGAAGCTTTCTTT.

The chain recombines TRBV5-6 with TRBJ1-2; unclear D gene. This CDR3 comprises 13 residues. CDR1 SGHDT and CDR2 YYEEEE come from the germline V gene. With 4 bases removed from V and 3 bases from J, the gap between germline ends came to 10 bases. The CDR3 here is CASSPGDYYGYTF. In DNA form, the CDR3 reads TGTGCCAGCAGCCCCGGAGATTACTATGGCTACACCTTC.